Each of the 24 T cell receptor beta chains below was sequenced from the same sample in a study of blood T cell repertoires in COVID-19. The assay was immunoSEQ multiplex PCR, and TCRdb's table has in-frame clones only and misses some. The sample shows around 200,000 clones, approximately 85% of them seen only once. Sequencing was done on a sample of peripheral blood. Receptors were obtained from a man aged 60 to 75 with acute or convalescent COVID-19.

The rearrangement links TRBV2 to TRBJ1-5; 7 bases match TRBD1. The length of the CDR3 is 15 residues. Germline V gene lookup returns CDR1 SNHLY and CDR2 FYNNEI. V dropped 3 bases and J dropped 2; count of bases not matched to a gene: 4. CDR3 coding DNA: TGTGCCAGCAGTGACAGTCAGGGGGGCAATCAGCCCCAGCATTTT. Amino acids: CASSDSQGGNQPQHF. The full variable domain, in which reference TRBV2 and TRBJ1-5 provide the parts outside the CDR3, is EPEVTQTPSHQVTQMGQEVILRCVPISNHLYFYWYRQILGQKVEFLVSFYNNEISEKSEIFDDQFSVERPDGSNFTLKIRSTKLEDSAMYFCASSDSQGGNQPQHFGDGTRLSIL.

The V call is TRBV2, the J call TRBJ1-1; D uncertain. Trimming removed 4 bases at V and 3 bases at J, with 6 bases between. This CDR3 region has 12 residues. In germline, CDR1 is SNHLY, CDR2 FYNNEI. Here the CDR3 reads CASSVEYTEAFF. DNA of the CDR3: TGTGCCAGCAGTGTGGAGTACACTGAAGCTTTCTTT.

CDR3 sequence: CASSQETASVLNTIYF. CDR3 coding DNA: TGCGCCAGCAGCCAGGAGACAGCGTCTGTTTTAAACACCATATATTTT. The chain has TRBV4-3 and TRBJ1-3, with D maybe TRBD1 (5 bases). CDR3 size: 16 residues. Trimming left V 3 bases short and J 6 bases short, with 18 bases between. Per the germline V gene, CDR1 is LGHNA and CDR2 is YSLEER.

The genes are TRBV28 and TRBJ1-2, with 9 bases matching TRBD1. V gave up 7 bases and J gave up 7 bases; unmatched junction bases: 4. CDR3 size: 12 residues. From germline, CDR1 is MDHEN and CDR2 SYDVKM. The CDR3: CASIGDRVGYTF. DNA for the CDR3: TGTGCCAGCATCGGGGACAGGGTTGGCTACACCTTC.

In DNA, the CDR3 is TGTGCCAGCAGCTTGGTTGCGGGAGGGCGAGGTGAGCAGTTCTTC. Encoded protein: CASSLVAGGRGEQFF. The chain combines TRBV7-3 with TRBJ2-1; TRBD2 matches at 9 bases. The CDR3 has 15 amino acids. Per the germline V gene, CDR1 is SGHTA and CDR2 is FQGTGA. V lost 3 bases to trimming and J lost 9 bases; unmatched junction nucleotides: 9.

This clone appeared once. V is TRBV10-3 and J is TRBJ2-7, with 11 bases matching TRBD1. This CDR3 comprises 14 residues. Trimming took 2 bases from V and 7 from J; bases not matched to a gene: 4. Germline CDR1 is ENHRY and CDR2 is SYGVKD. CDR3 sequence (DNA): TGTGCCATCAGTGAGGGACAGGGGGCTGGGGAGCAGTACTTC. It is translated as CAISEGQGAGEQYF.

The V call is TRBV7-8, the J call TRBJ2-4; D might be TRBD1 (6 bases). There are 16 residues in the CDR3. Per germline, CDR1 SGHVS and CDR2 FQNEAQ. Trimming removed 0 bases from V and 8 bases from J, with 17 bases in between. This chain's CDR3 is CASSLAAGGAGDIQYF. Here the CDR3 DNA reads TGTGCCAGCAGCTTAGCGGCCGGAGGTGCAGGGGACATTCAGTACTTC.

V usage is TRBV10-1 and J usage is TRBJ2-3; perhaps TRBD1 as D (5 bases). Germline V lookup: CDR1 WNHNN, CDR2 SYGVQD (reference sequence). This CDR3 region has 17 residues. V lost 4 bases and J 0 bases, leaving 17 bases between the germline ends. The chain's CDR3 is CASSGNRNHSSTDTQYF. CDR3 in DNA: TGCGCCAGCAGTGGGAACAGGAATCACTCTAGCACAGATACGCAGTATTTT.

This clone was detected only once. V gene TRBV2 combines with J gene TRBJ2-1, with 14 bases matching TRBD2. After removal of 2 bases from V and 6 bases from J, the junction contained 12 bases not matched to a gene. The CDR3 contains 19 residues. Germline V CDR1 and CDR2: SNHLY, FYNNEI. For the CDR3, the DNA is TGTGCCAGCAGTGAACCCGGAAGACTAGCGGGAGGGCCGACCAATGAGCAGTTCTTC. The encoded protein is CASSEPGRLAGGPTNEQFF. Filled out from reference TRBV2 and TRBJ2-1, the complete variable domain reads EPEVTQTPSHQVTQMGQEVILRCVPISNHLYFYWYRQILGQKVEFLVSFYNNEISEKSEIFDDQFSVERPDGSNFTLKIRSTKLEDSAMYFCASSEPGRLAGGPTNEQFFGPGTRLTVL.

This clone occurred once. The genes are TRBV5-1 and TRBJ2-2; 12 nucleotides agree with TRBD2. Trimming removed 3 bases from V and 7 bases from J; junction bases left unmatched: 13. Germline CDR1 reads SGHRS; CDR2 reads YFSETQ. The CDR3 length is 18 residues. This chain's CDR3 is CASSSLSLAGGSSGELFF. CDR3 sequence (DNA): TGCGCCAGCAGCTCCCTCAGCCTAGCGGGAGGGAGCAGCGGGGAGCTGTTTTTT.

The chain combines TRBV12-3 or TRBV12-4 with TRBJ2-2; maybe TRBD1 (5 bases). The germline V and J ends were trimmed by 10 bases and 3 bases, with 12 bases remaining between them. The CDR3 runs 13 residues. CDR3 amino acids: CAIMTVDTGELFF. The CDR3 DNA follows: TGTGCCATCATGACAGTCGACACCGGGGAGCTGTTTTTT.

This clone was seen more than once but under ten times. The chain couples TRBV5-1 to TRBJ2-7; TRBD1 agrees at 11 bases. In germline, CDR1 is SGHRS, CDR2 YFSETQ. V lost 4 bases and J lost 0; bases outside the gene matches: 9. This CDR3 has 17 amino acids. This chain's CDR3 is CASSLYPGTGGSYEQYF. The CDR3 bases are TGCGCCAGCAGCCTGTACCCCGGGACAGGGGGCTCCTACGAGCAGTACTTC.

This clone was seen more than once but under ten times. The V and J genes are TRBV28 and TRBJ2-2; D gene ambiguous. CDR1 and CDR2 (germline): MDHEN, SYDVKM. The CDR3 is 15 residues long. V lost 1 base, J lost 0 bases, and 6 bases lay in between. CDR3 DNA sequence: TGTGCCAGCAGTTTATCTGGGCCGAACACCGGGGAGCTGTTTTTT. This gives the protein CASSLSGPNTGELFF. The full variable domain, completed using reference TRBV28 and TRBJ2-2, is DVKVTQSSRYLVKRTGEKVFLECVQDMDHENMFWYRQDPGLGLRLIYFSYDVKMKEKGDIPEGYSVSREKKERFSLILESASTNQTSMYLCASSLSGPNTGELFFGEGSRLTVL.

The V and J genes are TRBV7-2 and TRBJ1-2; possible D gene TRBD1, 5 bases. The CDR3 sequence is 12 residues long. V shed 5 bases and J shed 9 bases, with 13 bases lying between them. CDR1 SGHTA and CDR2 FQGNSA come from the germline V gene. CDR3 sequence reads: CASSPRDSRYTF. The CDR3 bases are TGTGCCAGCAGCCCCAGGGACTCGCGCTACACCTTC.

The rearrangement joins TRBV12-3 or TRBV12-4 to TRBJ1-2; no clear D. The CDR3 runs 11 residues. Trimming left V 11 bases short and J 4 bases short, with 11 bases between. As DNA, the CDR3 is TGTGCCGTCCTCCGCGGCTATGGCTACACCTTC. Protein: CAVLRGYGYTF.

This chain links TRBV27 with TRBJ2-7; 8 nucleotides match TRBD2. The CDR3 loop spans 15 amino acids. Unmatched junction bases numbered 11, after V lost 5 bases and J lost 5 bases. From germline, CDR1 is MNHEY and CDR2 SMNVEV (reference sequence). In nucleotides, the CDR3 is TGTGCCAGCAGTCAAGCCGGGACTAGGACTCACGAGCAGTACTTC. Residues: CASSQAGTRTHEQYF.

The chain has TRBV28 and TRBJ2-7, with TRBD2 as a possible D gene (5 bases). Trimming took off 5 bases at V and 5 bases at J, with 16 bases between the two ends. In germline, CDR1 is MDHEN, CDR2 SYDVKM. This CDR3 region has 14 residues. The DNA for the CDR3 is TGTGCCAGCAGTCTCCGAGGGCCCTGGGACGAGCAGTACTTC. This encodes CASSLRGPWDEQYF. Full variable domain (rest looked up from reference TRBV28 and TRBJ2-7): DVKVTQSSRYLVKRTGEKVFLECVQDMDHENMFWYRQDPGLGLRLIYFSYDVKMKEKGDIPEGYSVSREKKERFSLILESASTNQTSMYLCASSLRGPWDEQYFGPGTRLTVT.

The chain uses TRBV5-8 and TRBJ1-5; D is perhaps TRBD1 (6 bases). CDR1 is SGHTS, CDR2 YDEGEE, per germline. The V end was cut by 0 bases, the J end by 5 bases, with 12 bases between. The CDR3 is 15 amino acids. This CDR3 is CASSLDGQSHQPQHF. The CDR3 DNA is TGTGCCAGCAGCTTGGATGGACAGTCGCATCAGCCCCAGCATTTT.

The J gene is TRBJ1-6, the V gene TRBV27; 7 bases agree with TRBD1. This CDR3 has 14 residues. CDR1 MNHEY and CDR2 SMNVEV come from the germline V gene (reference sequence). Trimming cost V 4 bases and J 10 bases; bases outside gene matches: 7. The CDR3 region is CASSSYRGGSPLHF. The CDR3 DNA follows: TGTGCCAGCAGTTCCTACAGGGGCGGGTCACCCCTCCACTTT.

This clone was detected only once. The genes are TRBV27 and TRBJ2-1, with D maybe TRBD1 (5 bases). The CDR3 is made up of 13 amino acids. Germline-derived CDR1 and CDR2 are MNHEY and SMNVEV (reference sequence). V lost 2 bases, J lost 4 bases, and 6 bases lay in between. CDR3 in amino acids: CASSLNRYNEQFF. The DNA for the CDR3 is TGTGCCAGCAGTTTAAACAGGTACAATGAGCAGTTCTTC.

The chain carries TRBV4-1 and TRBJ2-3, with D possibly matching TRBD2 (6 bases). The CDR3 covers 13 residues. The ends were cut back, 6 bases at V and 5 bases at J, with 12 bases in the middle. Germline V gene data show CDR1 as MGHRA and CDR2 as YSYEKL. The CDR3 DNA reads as TGCGCCAGCAGTAGGAGGGGTGAAGATACGCAGTATTTT. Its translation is CASSRRGEDTQYF.

The CDR3 DNA sequence: TGTGCCAGCAACTCTGACAGCGGCAATCAGCCCCAGCATTTT. Its protein is CASNSDSGNQPQHF. The chain couples TRBV28 to TRBJ1-5; D is possibly TRBD1 (5 bases). CDR1 MDHEN and CDR2 SYDVKM come from the germline V gene. The V end was cut by 7 bases, the J end by 2 bases, with 12 bases between. The CDR3 runs 14 residues.

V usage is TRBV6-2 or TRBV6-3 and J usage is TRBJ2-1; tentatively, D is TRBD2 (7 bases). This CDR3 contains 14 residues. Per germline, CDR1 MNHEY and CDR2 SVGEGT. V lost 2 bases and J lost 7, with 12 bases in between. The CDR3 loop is CASSYVGGGNEQFF. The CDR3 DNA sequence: TGTGCCAGCAGTTACGTGGGAGGGGGTAATGAGCAGTTCTTC.

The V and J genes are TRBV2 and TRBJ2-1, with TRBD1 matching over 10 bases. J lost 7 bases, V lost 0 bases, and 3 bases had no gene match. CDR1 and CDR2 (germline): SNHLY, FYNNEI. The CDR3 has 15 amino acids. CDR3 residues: CASSEAPGQGNEQFF. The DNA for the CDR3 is TGTGCCAGCAGTGAAGCCCCGGGACAGGGGAATGAGCAGTTCTTC.